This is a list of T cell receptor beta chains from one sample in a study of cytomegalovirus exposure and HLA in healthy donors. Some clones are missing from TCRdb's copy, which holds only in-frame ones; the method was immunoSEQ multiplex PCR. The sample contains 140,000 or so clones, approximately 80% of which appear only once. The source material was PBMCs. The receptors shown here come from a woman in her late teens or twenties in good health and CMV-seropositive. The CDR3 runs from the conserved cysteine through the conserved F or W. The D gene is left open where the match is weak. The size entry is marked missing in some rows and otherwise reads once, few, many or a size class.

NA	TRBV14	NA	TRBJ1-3	CASSQPGWSGNTIYF	TGTGCCAGCAGCCAACCAGGGTGGTCTGGAAACACCATATATTTT
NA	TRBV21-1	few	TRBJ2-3	CASSNSGHVLSSTDTQYF	TGTGCCAGCAGCAATTCGGGACATGTGCTTTCTAGCACAGATACGCAGTATTTT
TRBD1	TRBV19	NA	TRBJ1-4	CATSLRGQGSEKLFF	TGTGCCACCTCGTTGAGGGGACAGGGATCGGAAAAACTGTTTTTT
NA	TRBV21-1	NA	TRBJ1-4	CASSKKGAYPTNEKLFF	TGTGCCAGCAGCAAAAAAGGAGCCTACCCAACTAATGAAAAACTGTTTTTT
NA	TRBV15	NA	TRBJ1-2	CATSITGANYGYTF	TGTGCCACCAGCATAACAGGAGCTAACTATGGCTACACCTTC
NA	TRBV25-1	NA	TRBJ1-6	CASRGDRTSSSPLHF	TGTGCCAGCAGAGGTGACAGGACTTCGTCCTCACCCCTCCACTTT
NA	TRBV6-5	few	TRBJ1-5	CASSYPPAEPQHF	TGTGCCAGCAGTTACCCCCCCGCAGAGCCCCAGCATTTT
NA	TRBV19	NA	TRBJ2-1	CASSIGVGSYRNEQFF	TGTGCCAGTAGTATAGGGGTAGGGAGTTACCGCAATGAGCAGTTCTTC
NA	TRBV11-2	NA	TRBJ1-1	CASSTDSNTEAFF	TGTGCCAGCAGCACGGACAGTAACACTGAAGCTTTCTTT
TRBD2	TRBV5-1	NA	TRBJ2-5	CASSTGLAGAPYQETQYF	TGCGCCAGCAGCACGGGACTAGCGGGGGCACCGTACCAAGAGACCCAGTACTTC
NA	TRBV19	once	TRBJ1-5	CATSTAYNQPQHF	TGTGCCACCTCAACAGCATACAATCAGCCCCAGCATTTT
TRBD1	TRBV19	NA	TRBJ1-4	CASRFDRGTNEKLFF	TGTGCCAGTAGATTCGACAGGGGCACTAATGAAAAACTGTTTTTT
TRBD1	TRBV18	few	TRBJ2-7	CASSSTGDEQYF	TGTGCCAGCTCCTCGACAGGGGACGAGCAGTACTTC
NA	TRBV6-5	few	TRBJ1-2	CASSYSYDTNYGYTF	TGTGCCAGCAGTTACTCGTATGACACTAACTATGGCTACACCTTC
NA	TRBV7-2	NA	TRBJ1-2	CASSYPGGYTF	TGTGCCAGCAGTTATCCGGGTGGCTACACCTTC
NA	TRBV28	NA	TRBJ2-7	CASRPAGAAISYEQYF	TGTGCCAGCAGGCCAGCAGGGGCAGCTATCTCCTACGAGCAGTACTTC